This passage covers 8 T cell receptor beta chains from one sample sequenced in a study of blood T cell repertoires in COVID-19. Generated by immunoSEQ multiplex PCR, the TCRdb table keeps only in-frame clones and is missing some. The sample includes roughly 250,000 clones, roughly four fifths seen only once; the top ten take 1.9%. The specimen was peripheral blood. The receptors were sampled from a woman older than 75 with acute or convalescent COVID-19.

The V call is TRBV4-2, the J call TRBJ2-1; 8 nucleotides agree with TRBD1. The CDR3 covers 17 residues. Trimming cost V 0 bases and J 8 bases; bases outside gene matches: 12. CDR1 LGHNA and CDR2 YNFKEQ come from the germline V gene. CDR3 residues: CASSQDKAQGATDEQFF. CDR3 nucleotide sequence: TGTGCCAGCAGCCAAGATAAGGCGCAGGGGGCGACGGATGAGCAGTTCTTC.

J is TRBJ2-2 and V is TRBV7-3, with TRBD2 matching over 8 bases. The CDR3 covers 16 residues. Germline V gives CDR1 SGHTA, CDR2 FQGTGA. The trim removed 2 bases at V and 1 base at J, leaving 3 bases unmatched. The CDR3 sequence: CASSLFSGGNTGELFF. CDR3 nucleotide sequence: TGTGCCAGCAGCTTATTCAGCGGGGGGAACACCGGGGAGCTGTTTTTT.

Only a few counts were recorded for this clone. The chain couples TRBV5-5 to TRBJ2-7; 8 bases are shared with TRBD1. CDR3 length equals 12 residues. Germline loops: CDR1 SGHKS, CDR2 YYEKEE (reference sequence). V lost 7 bases and J lost 4; bases outside the gene matches: 4. In DNA, the CDR3 is TGTGCCAGCGATAGACAGGGGTACGAGCAGTACTTC. Protein product: CASDRQGYEQYF.

This clone was counted between two and nine times. This chain joins TRBV29-1 and TRBJ2-3, with D perhaps TRBD2 (6 bases). Germline CDR1 and CDR2: SQVTM and ANQGSEA. There are 13 residues in the CDR3. The germline V and J ends were trimmed by 6 bases and 6 bases, with 16 bases remaining between them. The CDR3 protein is CSVGGRRRDTQYF. In nucleotides, the CDR3 is TGCAGCGTGGGGGGTCGGAGACGGGATACGCAGTATTTT.

The chain recombines TRBV28 with TRBJ2-5; 10 bases map to TRBD2. J was trimmed by 5 bases and V by 8 bases; bases with no gene match: 2. CDR1 is MDHEN, CDR2 SYDVKM, per germline. The CDR3 covers 12 residues. CDR3 sequence reads: CASGTSEETQYF. CDR3 nucleotide sequence: TGTGCCAGCGGGACTAGCGAGGAGACCCAGTACTTC.

The CDR3 region is CASSPTPGVTEAFF. The CDR3 DNA is TGCGCCAGCAGCCCCACCCCAGGGGTAACTGAAGCTTTCTTT. The chain carries TRBV5-1 and TRBJ1-1; D is possibly TRBD1 (6 bases). Germline lookup yields CDR1 SGHRS and CDR2 YFSETQ. Trimming left V 4 bases short and J 5 bases short, with 15 bases between. This CDR3 contains 14 residues.

This chain joins TRBV10-3 and TRBJ2-7; 10 nucleotides align to TRBD1. The CDR3 is 14 residues long. The J segment lost 0 bases and the V segment lost 7 bases, leaving 3 bases of the junction unmatched. Per the germline V gene, CDR1 is ENHRY and CDR2 is SYGVKD. CDR3 loop: CAITRDRGSYEQYF. The CDR3 nucleotides are TGTGCCATCACCAGGGACAGGGGCTCCTACGAGCAGTACTTC.

The genes are TRBV29-1 and TRBJ2-2, with a possible D match to TRBD2 (5 bases). Germline CDR1 SQVTM, CDR2 ANQGSEA. CDR3 length equals 13 residues. V was shortened by 7 bases and J by 2 bases, with 11 bases between the two germline ends. The CDR3 DNA sequence: TGCAGCGGCCAACTAGATAACACCGGGGAGCTGTTTTTT. This codes for CSGQLDNTGELFF.